The TCR beta chain described here comes from a study of identical twins. The germline gives CDR1 MNHEY, CDR2 SVGAGI. V was trimmed by 3 bases and J by 3 bases, leaving 10 bases between them. The CDR3 covers 14 residues. TCRdb recomputed calls from the 5' RACE reads with MiXCR, one row per CDR3 protein. The sample has 200,000 to 250,000 distinct CDR3 sequences, 5.5% to 7.5% seen once. The same sample was also used in a study of T cells expressing NK-cell markers.

This TCR was recovered from a woman aged 18-30 years in good health. The V gene is TRBV6-5, the J gene TRBJ2-3; D is unresolved. Material: CD8+ T cells sorted from blood. CDR3 protein: CASSYWPETDTQYF. CDR3 sequence (DNA): TGTGCCAGCAGTTATTGGCCGGAGACAGATACGCAGTATTTT.